The T cell receptor beta chain under discussion was sequenced for a study of blood T cell repertoires in COVID-19 (TCRdb year 2020). With respect to the entire study: The collaborator samples originated in the United States, Italy and Spain and spanned the acute and convalescent phases of COVID-19. Samples came from the ongoing ImmuneRACE study (first 160 participants) plus 1,254 subjects from 6 global collaborators. Where available, HLA class I and class II types were taken from metadata supplied by the sample provider and were not determined by assay-based typing. The material from the prospective study consisted of cDNA or gDNA derived from T cells, B-cell-depleted T cells, or PBMCs. Subjects who had been exposed to COVID-19, were actively infected with it, or had recovered from it provided the deeply sampled blood TCRbeta repertoires that made up the dataset. Nearly every sample came with metadata listing a de-identified subject ID, COVID-19 status, age in years and sex. The repertoires were released in a freely available public database meant as a resource for research on the immune response to SARS-CoV-2. Study-wide findings and limitations: The amount of clinical and demographic metadata varied by source and participant and was provided uncurated.

Taken from the germline V gene, the CDR1 and CDR2 loops are MDHEN and SYDVKM. There are 14 amino acids in the CDR3, from cysteine to phenylalanine inclusive. CDR3 DNA only is kept here, 42 bases in frame from base 1. At the junction V is shortened by 6 bases and J by 2 bases, with 12 bases in between. Remarks on this clone: Its antigen is unknown. Per-base qualities were not stored, and no clone one base away is much larger.

TCRbeta CDR3 regions were amplified from genomic DNA using the immunoSEQ Assay, a bias-controlled multiplex PCR. In the authors' own workflow: The number of nucleated cells in each sample was estimated from the amplification of reference gene primers within the assay. Sequence reads were collapsed and filtered to measure the absolute abundance of every unique TCRbeta CDR3 rearrangement. For each sample, productive Simpson clonality was calculated by taking the square root of Simpson's diversity index across productive rearrangements. TCRdb re-hosts the immuneACCESS table, in-frame sequences only. Its copies lack some clones; in the studies checked, an unresolved V gene accounts for under half of them, and the cause for the rest is not known. For V, J and clone size, that table is used; D and trimming come from the DNA. This sample has about 280,000 clones in its table, and roughly 91% of those were observed once. Roughly 10% of the sample lies in the top ten.

In Seattle, one collaborating source enrolled patients while the infection was active and tracked those patients longitudinally over the course of disease. Whole blood was collected in K2EDTA tubes by collaborating institutions according to the institutions' own protocols. Collaborator samples were shipped for TCRbeta analysis as frozen whole blood, isolated PBMCs, or DNA extracted from either sample type. The sample comprised peripheral blood. The receptor comes from a woman in her twenties or thirties with COVID-19, enrolled during active disease. The sequence links TRBV28 to TRBJ2-3; the best D guess is TRBD2, with 6 bases matching. The nucleotide sequence is TGTGCCAGCAGGCGGGGACTTTACACAGATACGCAGTATTTT. The translation is CASRRGLYTDTQYF.